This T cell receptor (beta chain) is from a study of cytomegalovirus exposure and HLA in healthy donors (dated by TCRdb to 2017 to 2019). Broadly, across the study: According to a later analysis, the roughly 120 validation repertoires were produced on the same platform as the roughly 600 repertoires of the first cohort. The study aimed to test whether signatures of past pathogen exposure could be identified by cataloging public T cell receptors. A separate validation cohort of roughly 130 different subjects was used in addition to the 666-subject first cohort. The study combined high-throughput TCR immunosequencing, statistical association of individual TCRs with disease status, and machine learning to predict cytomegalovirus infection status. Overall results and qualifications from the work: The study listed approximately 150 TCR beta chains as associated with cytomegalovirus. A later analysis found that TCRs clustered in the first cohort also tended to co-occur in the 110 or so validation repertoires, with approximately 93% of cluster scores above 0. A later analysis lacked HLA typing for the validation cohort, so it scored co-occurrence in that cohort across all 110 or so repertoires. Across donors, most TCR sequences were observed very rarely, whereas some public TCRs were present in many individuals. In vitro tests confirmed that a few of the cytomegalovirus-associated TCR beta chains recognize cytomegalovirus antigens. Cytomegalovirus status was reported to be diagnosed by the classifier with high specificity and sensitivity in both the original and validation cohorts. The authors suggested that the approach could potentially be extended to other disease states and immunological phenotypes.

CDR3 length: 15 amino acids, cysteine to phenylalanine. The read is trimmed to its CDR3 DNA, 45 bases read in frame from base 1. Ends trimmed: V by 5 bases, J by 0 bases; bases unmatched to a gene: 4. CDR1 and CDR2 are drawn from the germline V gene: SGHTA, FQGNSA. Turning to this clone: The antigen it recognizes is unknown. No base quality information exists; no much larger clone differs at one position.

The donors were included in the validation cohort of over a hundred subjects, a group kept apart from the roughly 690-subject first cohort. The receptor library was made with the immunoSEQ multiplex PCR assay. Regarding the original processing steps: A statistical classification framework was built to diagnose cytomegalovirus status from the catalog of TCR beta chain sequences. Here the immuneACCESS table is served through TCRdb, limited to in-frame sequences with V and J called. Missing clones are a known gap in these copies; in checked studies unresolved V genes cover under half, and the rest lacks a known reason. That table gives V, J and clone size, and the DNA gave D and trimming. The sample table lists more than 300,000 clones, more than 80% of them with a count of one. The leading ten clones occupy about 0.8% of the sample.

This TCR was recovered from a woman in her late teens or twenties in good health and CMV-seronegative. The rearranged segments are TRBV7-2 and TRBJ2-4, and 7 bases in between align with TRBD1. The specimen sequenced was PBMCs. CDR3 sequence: CASSRDSLAKNIQYF. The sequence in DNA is TGTGCCAGCAGCCGGGACAGCCTAGCCAAAAACATTCAGTACTTC.